This TCR beta chain was sequenced during a study of Ad26.COV2.S vaccination and SARS-CoV-2 variants (dated by TCRdb to the early 2020s). Turning to the overall study: Donors in the vaccine arm were drawn from COV1001, a phase I-IIa trial of Ad26.COV2.S in healthy adults that was multicentre, randomized, double-blind and placebo-controlled. Blinding of investigators to trial group allocation was maintained during experiments and outcome assessment. TCRbeta repertoire sequencing served as the tool for gauging how specific and how broad the SARS-CoV-2-reactive T cell receptors were following Ad26.COV2.S vaccination. Participants in the trial were split at random into five groups of five each, receiving low-dose or high-dose Ad26.COV2.S once or twice, or else placebo on both occasions. A total of around 32 samples were included in the TCR-sequenced set, comprising roughly 19 Ad26.COV2.S vaccine recipients, 5 placebo recipients and 8 SARS-CoV-2 convalescent individuals. Dosing of Ad26.COV2.S was intramuscular, at either 5x10^10 or 1x10^11 viral particles, delivered as one shot or as two shots spaced 56 days apart.

The treatment or condition label on this specimen signifies: 15 to 20 received Ad26.COV2.S at low or high dose, single or two shots; 5 received placebo; per-sample allocation not given. Repertoires of vaccine and placebo recipients were sequenced from samples taken on day 63 after the first injection. Between 29 July and 7 August 2020, Cohort 1b enrolled around 25 adults aged 18-55 years at one site in Boston, USA. Ad26.COV2.S consisted of a replication-incompetent adenovirus type 26 vector by which a prefusion-stabilized SARS-CoV-2 spike protein from the original Wuhan strain was expressed. Worth noting for this clone: Its antigen is still unknown. Base qualities were left out, and no much larger clone turns up one base away.

The immunoSEQ Assay was used to sequence TCRbeta CDR3 regions. After extraction, genomic DNA underwent amplification by bias-controlled multiplex PCR, followed by high-throughput sequencing. For the original study's pipeline: To quantify the absolute abundance of every unique TCRbeta CDR3 region, sequences were collapsed and filtered. Usable DNA was measured by amplifying reference genes present in all nucleated cells, and TCRbeta template counts were normalized to that usable DNA to estimate T cell fraction. Repertoire TCRs were annotated as SARS-CoV-2-specific when V gene, CDR3 amino acid sequence and J gene were exactly matched to a known reactive TCR set. The reference SARS-CoV-2 TCR set was obtained from MIRA and was filtered for enrichment in COVID-19-positive ImmuneCODE repertoires, whereby public or cross-reactive TCRs were removed. Drawing on the MIRA antigens, annotated TCRs were analysed further at the level of specific ORF or position within ORF. Breadth was defined as annotated unique rearrangements over total unique productive rearrangements; depth was the summed frequency of those rearrangements. Group comparisons of TCR breadth used two-sided Wilcoxon rank-sum tests. In TCRdb, the immuneACCESS table is reduced to in-frame sequences with V and J assigned. These tables do not hold every clone; where another copy was compared, an unresolved V gene accounts for under half, and the others remain unexplained. D and trimming come from the DNA, and the V and J calls and clone size come from that table. This sample gives some 390,000 clones in total; approximately 90% of them show up just once. Roughly 3.5% of the sample rests with the top ten.

Broader findings and caveats from the paper: It was noted by the authors that total T cell responses may have been underestimated by the TCR breadth and depth analyses. The study was not powered to compare responses between vaccine doses or regimens. Comparable non-spike TCR breadth was observed between vaccine and placebo recipients, consistent with only spike being contained in the vaccine. Ad26.COV2.S recipients had higher spike-specific TCR breadth than placebo recipients (P = 0.0014). Substantial breadth of spike-specific CD8+ and CD4+ T cell responses was reported after vaccination.

V and J are truncated by 1 base and 7 bases respectively, leaving an intervening sequence of 7 bases. The CDR3 spans 12 residues, from the cysteine through the phenylalanine. The kept DNA is CDR3 alone, 36 bases in frame from the first base. CDR1 is given as LNHDA and CDR2 as SQIVND, both from the germline V gene (reference sequence). The sequence is built from TRBV19 and TRBJ1-1; the D gene identity is not certain. This sequence originates from a person between 18 and 60 years old who received the Ad26.COV2.S COVID-19 vaccine or a placebo. The specimen was peripheral blood, collected in a trial of Ad26.COV2.S vaccine versus placebo. The bases read TGTGCCAGTAGTATAGGAGCGTTTGAAGCTTTCTTT. This yields the protein CASSIGAFEAFF.